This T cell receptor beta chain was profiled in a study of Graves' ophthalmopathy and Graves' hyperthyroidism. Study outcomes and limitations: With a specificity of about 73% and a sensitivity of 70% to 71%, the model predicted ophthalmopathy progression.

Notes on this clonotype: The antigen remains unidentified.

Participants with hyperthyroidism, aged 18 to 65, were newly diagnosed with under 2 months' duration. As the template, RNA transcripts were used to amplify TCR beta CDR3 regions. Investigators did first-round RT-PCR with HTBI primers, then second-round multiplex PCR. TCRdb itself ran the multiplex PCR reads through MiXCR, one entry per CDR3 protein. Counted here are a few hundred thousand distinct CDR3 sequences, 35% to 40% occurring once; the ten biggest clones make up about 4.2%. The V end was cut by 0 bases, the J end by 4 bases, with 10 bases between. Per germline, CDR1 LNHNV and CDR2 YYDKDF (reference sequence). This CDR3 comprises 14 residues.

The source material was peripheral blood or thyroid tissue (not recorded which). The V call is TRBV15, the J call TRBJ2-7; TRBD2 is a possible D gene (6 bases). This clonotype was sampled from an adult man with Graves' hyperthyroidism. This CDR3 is CATSRDTREYEQYF. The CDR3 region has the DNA TGTGCCACCAGCAGAGATACGCGGGAATACGAGCAGTACTTC.